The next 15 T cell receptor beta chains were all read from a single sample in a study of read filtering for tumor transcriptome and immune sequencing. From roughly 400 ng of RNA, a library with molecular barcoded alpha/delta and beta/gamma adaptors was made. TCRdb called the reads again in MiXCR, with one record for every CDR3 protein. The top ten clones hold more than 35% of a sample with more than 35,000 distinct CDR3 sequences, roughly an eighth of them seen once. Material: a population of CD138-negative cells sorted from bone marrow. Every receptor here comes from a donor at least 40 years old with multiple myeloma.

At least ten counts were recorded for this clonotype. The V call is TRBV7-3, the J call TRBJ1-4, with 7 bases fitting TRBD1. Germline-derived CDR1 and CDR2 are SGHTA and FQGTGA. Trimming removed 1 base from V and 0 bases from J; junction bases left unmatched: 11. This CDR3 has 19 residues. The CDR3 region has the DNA TGTGCCAGCAGCTTAAGCGGCAGGGGGGCGCGCGCAACTAATGAAAAACTGTTTTTT. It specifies CASSLSGRGARATNEKLFF.

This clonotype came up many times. The CDR3 region is CSAPDRGNNEQFF. Here the CDR3 DNA reads TGCAGTGCTCCAGACAGGGGCAACAATGAGCAGTTCTTC. This sequence joins TRBV20-1 and TRBJ2-1; 8 bases align to TRBD1. Trimming removed 5 bases from V and 5 bases from J; junction bases left unmatched: 5. Germline V gene lookup returns CDR1 DFQATT and CDR2 SNEGSKA (reference sequence). CDR3 size: 13 residues.

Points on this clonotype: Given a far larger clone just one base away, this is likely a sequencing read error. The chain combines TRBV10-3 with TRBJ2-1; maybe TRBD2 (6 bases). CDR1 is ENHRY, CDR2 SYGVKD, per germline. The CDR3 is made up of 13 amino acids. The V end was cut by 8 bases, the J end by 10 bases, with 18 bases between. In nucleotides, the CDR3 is TGTGCCATCGGGAGGAAGGTCCCCCCCGAGCAGTTCTTC. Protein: CAIGRKVPPEQFF.

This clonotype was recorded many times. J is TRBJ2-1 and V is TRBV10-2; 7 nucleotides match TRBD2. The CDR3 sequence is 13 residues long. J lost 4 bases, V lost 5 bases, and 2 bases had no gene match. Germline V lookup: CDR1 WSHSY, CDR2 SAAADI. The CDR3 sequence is CASSKRDYNEQFF. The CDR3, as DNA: TGCGCCAGCAGTAAGCGGGATTACAATGAGCAGTTCTTC.

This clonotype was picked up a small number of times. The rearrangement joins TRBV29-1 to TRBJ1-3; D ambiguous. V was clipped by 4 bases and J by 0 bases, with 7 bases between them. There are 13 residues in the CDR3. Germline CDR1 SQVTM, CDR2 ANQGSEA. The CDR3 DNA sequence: TGCAGCGTTGCCCGCAGCTCTGGAAACACCATATATTTT. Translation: CSVARSSGNTIYF. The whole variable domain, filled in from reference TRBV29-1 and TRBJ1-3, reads SAVISQKPSRDICQRGTSLTIQCQVDSQVTMMFWYRQQPGQSLTLIATANQGSEATYESGFVIDKFPISRPNLTFSTLTVSNMSPEDSSIYLCSVARSSGNTIYFGEGSWLTVV.

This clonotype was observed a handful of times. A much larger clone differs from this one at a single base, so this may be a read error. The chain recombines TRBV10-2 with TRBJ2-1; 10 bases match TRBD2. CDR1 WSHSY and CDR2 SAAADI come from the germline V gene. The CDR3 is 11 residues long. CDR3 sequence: CAGSDSGRSFF. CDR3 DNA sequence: TGCGCCGGCAGCGATAGCGGGAGGTCGTTCTTC.

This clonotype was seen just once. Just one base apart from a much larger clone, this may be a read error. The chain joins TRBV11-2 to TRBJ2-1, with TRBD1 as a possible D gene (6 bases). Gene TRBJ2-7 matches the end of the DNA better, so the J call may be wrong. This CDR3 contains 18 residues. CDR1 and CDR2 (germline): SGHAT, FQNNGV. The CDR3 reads CASGLFSQGRGLSYEQYF. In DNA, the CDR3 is TGTGCCAGCGGCTTATTTTCACAGGGAAGAGGATTGTCCTACGAGCAGTACTTC.

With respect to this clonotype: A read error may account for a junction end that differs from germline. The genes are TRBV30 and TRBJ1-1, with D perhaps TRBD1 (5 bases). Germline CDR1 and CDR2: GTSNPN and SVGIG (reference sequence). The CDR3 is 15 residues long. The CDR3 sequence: CVWSVLQGMNTEAFF. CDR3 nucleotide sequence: TGTGTCTGGAGTGTACTGCAGGGTATGAACACTGAAGCTTTCTTT.

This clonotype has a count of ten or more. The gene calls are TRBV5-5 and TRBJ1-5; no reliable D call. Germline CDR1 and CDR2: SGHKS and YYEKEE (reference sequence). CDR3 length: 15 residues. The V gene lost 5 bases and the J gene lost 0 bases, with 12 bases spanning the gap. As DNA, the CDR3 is TGTGCCAGCAGTCGAAGCGGGAATAGCAATCAGCCCCAGCATTTT. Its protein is CASSRSGNSNQPQHF.

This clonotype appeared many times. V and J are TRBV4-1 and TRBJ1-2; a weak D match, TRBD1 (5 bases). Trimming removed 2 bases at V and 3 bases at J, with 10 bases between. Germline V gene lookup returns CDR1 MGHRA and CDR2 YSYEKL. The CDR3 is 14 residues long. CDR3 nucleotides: TGCGCCAGCAGCCAACAGGGCAGGGACTATGGCTACACCTTC. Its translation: CASSQQGRDYGYTF.

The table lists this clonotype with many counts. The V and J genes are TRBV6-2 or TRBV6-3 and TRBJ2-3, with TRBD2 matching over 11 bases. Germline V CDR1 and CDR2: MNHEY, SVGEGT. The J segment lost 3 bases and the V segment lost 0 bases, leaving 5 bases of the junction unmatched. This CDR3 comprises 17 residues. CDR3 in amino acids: CASSYSFLAGGTDTQYF. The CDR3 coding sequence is TGTGCCAGCAGTTACTCTTTCCTAGCGGGAGGAACAGATACGCAGTATTTT.

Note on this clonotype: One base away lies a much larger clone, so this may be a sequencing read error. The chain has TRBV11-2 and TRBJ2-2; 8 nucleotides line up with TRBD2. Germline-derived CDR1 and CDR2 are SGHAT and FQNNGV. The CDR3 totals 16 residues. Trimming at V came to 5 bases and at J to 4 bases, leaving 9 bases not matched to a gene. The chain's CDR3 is CASSPRGGTSTGELFF. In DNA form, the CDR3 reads TGTGCCAGCAGCCCCCGCGGAGGGACTAGCACCGGGGAGCTGTTTTTT.

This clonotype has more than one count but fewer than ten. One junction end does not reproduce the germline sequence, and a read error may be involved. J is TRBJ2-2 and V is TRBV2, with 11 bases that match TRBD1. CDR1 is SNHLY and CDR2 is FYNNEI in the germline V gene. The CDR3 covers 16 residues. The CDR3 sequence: CANSFKPGQGAGELFF. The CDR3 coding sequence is TGTGCCAACAGTTTCAAACCGGGACAGGGGGCCGGGGAGCTGTTTTTT.

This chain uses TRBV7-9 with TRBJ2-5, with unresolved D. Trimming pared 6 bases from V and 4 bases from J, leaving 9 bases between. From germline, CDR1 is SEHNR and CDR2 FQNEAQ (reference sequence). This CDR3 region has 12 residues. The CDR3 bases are TGTGCCAGCAGTTACCAAGGAGAGACCCAGTACTTC. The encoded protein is CASSYQGETQYF.

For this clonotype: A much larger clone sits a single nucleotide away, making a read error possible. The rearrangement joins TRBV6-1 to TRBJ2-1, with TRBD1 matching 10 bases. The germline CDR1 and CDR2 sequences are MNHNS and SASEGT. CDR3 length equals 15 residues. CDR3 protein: CATMGQGLKDNEQFF. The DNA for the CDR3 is TGTGCTACAATGGGACAGGGGCTTAAAGACAATGAGCAGTTCTTC.